The T cell receptor (beta chain) described here comes from a study of blood T cell repertoires in COVID-19. Study-level information: From the United States, Italy and Spain came samples of acute and convalescent COVID-19. The analysed material was cDNA or gDNA that came from T cells, B-cell-depleted T cells, or PBMCs.

As processed by the authors: Amplification of reference gene primers was used by the study to estimate nucleated cell counts. The method was immunoSEQ multiplex PCR; TCRdb's version includes in-frame clones alone and lacks a portion of them. Clone size and V and J calls were adopted from that table, with D and trimming inferred from the DNA. The data contain under 85,000 clones, 85% to 90% of them seen just once; the ten biggest clones take up 5.1%. Germline CDR1 is ENHRY and CDR2 is SYGVKD. CDR3 length equals 14 residues. The V end lost 6 bases, the J end lost 3 bases, and 14 bases lay between the germline ends.

The V and J genes are TRBV10-3 and TRBJ1-2; maybe TRBD1 (5 bases). This clonotype was sampled from a man aged 80 or over with acute or convalescent COVID-19. The sequenced sample consisted of peripheral blood. The chain's CDR3 is CAIRIQGTDYGYTF. CDR3 bases: TGTGCCATCAGGATTCAGGGTACGGACTATGGCTACACCTTC.